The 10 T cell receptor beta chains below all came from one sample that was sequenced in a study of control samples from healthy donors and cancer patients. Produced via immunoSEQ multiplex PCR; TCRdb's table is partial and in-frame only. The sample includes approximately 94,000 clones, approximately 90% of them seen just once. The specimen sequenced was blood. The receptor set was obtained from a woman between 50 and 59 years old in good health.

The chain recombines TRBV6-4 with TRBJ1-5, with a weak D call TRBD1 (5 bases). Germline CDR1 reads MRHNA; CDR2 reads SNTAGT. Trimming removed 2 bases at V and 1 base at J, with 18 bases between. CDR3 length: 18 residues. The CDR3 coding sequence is TGTGCCAGCAGTGACGGGGGGGGAAGGTCGTGCAGCAATCAGCCCCAGCATTTT. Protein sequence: CASSDGGGRSCSNQPQHF.

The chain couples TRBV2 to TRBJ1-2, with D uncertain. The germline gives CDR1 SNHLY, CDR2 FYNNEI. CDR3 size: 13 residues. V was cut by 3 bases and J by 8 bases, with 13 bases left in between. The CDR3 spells CASSDDPSGGYTF. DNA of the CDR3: TGTGCCAGCAGTGATGACCCGTCGGGAGGCTACACCTTC. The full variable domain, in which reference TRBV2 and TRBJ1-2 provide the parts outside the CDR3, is EPEVTQTPSHQVTQMGQEVILRCVPISNHLYFYWYRQILGQKVEFLVSFYNNEISEKSEIFDDQFSVERPDGSNFTLKIRSTKLEDSAMYFCASSDDPSGGYTFGSGTRLTVV.

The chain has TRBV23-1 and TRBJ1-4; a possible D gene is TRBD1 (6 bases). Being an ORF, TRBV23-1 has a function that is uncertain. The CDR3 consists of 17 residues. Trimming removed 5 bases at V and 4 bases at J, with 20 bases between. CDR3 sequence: CASSAPSNRAINEKLFF. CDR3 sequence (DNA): TGCGCCAGCAGTGCCCCATCGAACAGGGCGATTAATGAAAAACTGTTTTTT.

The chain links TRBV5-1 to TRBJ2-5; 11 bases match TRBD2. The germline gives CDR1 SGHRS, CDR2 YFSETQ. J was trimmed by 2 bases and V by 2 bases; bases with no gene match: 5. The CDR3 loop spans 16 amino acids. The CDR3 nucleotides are TGCGCCAGCAGCTTTCTAGCGGGGGGCCCTCAAGAGACCCAGTACTTC. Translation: CASSFLAGGPQETQYF. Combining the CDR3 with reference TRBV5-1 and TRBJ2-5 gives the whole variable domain KAGVTQTPRYLIKTRGQQVTLSCSPISGHRSVSWYQQTPGQGLQFLFEYFSETQRNKGNFPGRFSGRQFSNSRSEMNVSTLELGDSALYLCASSFLAGGPQETQYFGPGTRLLVL.

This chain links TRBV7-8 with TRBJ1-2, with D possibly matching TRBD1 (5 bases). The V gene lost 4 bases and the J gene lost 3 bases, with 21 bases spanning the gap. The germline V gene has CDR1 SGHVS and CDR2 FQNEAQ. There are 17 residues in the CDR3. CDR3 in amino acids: CASSSPAGTEDYYGYTF. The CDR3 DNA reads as TGTGCCAGCAGCTCACCCGCCGGGACGGAGGATTACTATGGCTACACCTTC.

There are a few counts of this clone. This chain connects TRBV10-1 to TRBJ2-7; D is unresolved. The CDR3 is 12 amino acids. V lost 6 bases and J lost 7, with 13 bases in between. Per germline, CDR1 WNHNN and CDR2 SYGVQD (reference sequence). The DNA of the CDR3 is TGCGCCAGCAGCGTAGCCGGCCTGGAGCAGTACTTC. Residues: CASSVAGLEQYF.

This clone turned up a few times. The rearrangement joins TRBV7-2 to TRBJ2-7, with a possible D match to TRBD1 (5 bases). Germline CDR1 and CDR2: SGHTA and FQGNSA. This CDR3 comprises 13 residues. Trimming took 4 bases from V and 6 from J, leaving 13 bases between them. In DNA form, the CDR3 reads TGTGCCAGCAGCTATACCTGGGGCCCCGAGCAGTACTTC. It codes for CASSYTWGPEQYF.

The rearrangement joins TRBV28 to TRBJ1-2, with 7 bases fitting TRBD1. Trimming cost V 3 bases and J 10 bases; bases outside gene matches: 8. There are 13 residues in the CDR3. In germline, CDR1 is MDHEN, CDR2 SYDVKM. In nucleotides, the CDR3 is TGTGCCAGCAGTTTCCGGACAGGAGGGTTCTACACCTTC. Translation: CASSFRTGGFYTF.

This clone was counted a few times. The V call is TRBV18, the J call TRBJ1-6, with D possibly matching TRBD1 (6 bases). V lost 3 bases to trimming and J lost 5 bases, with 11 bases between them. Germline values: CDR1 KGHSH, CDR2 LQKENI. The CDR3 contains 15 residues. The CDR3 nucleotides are TGTGCCAGCTCACCCGGACAGCGCGATAATTCACCCCTCCACTTT. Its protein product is CASSPGQRDNSPLHF.

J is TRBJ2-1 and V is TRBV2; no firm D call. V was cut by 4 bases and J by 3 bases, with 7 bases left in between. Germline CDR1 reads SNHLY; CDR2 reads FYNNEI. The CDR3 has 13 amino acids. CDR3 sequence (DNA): TGTGCCAGCAGTGGGCAGCGCTACAATGAGCAGTTCTTC. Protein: CASSGQRYNEQFF.